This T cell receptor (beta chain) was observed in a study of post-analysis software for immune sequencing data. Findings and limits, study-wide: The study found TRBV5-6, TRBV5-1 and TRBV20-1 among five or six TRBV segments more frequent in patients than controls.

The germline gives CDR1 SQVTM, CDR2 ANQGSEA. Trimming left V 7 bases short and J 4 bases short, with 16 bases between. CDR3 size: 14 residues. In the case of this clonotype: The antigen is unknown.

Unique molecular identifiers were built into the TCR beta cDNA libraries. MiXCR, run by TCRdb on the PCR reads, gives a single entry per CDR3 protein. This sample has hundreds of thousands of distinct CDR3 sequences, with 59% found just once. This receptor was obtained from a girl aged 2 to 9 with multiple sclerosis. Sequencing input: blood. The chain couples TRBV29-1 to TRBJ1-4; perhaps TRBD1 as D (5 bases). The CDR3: CSASRGSGNEKLFF. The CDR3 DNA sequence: TGCAGCGCCAGCCGGGGGTCAGGTAATGAAAAACTGTTTTTT.